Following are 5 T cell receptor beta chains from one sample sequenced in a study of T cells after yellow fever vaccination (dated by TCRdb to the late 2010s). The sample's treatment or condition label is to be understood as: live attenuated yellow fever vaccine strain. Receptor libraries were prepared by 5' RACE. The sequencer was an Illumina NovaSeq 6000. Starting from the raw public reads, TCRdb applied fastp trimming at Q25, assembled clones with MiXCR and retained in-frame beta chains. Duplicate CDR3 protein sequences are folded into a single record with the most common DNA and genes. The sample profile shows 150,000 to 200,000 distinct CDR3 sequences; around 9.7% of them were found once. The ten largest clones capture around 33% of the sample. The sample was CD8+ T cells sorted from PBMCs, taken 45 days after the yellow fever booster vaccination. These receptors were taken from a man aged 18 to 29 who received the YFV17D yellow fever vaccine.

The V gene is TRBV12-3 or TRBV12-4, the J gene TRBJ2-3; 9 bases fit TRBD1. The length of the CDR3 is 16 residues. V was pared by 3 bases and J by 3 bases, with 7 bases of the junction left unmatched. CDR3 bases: TGTGCCAGCAGTTTTGGGGACAGGGCACTTACAGATACGCAGTATTTT. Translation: CASSFGDRALTDTQYF.

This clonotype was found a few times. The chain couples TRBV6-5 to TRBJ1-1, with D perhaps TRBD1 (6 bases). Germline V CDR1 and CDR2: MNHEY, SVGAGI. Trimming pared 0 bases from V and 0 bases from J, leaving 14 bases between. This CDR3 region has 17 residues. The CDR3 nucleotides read TGTGCCAGCAGTTACTCGGTGGACAGCTTAATGAACACTGAAGCTTTCTTT. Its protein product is CASSYSVDSLMNTEAFF.

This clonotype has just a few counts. The CDR3 is CASSLEAGQGLASVNEQFF. DNA for the CDR3: TGTGCCAGCAGCCTAGAGGCAGGGCAGGGACTTGCCTCTGTCAATGAGCAGTTCTTC. This chain joins TRBV7-9 and TRBJ2-1; TRBD2 is a possible D gene (6 bases). CDR3 length equals 19 residues. V lost 5 bases and J lost 6, with 29 bases in between. Germline V gene lookup returns CDR1 SEHNR and CDR2 FQNEAQ (reference sequence).

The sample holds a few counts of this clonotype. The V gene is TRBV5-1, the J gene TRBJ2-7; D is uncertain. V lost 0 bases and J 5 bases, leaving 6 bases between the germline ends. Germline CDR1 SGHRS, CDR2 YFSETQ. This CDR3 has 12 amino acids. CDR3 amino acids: CASSLVVDEQYV. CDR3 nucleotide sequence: TGCGCCAGCAGCTTGGTGGTCGACGAGCAGTACGTC.

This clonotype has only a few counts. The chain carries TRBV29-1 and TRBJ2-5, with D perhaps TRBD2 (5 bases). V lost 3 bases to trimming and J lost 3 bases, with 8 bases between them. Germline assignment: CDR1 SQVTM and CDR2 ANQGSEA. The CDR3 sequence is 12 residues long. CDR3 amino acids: CSVEELEETQYF. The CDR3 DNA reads TGCAGCGTTGAGGAACTAGAAGAGACCCAGTACTTC.